The rows below give T cell receptor beta chains drawn from one sample of a study of blood T cell repertoires in COVID-19. Sequenced by immunoSEQ multiplex PCR; TCRdb stores in-frame clones only, minus some. The profile shows roughly 34,000 clones, 80% to 90% of them singletons. Material for sequencing was peripheral blood. Receptors were obtained from a woman in her sixties or seventies with active COVID-19. CDR3s include the opening cysteine and the closing phenylalanine or tryptophan. The order of the fields is V gene, J gene, D gene, clone size, CDR3 protein, CDR3 DNA. A D gene is named only where the DNA matches it firmly. Clone sizes are given selectively: once, few, many, or a class where the clone is expanded.

>TRBV5-6|TRBJ2-3|NA|NA
CASSRYFDTQYF
TGTGCCAGCAGCCGATACTTTGATACGCAGTATTTT
>TRBV2|TRBJ1-2|NA|NA
CASRITGNSDGYTF
TGTGCCAGCAGGATCACAGGGAACAGTGATGGCTACACCTTC
>TRBV6-5|TRBJ2-7|TRBD1|NA
CASSSVDRGLGDEQYF
TGTGCCAGCAGTTCGGTTGACAGGGGCCTGGGCGACGAGCAGTACTTC
>TRBV19|TRBJ2-3|TRBD2|NA
CASSIRRGASTDTQYF
TGTGCCAGTAGTATAAGGCGGGGGGCTAGCACAGATACGCAGTATTTT
>TRBV7-9|TRBJ2-7|NA|NA
CASSSQGIAHEQYF
TGTGCCAGCAGCTCACAGGGAATTGCCCACGAGCAGTACTTC
>TRBV5-1|TRBJ2-1|NA|NA
CASSLVGQDNEQFF
TGCGCCAGCAGCTTGGTTGGACAAGACAATGAGCAGTTCTTC
>TRBV13|TRBJ2-1|TRBD2|NA
CASRPAGGSYNEQFF
TGTGCCAGCAGACCCGCGGGGGGCTCCTACAATGAGCAGTTCTTC
>TRBV10-3|TRBJ2-2|TRBD2|NA
CAISAYGGNTSGELFF
TGTGCCATCAGTGCCTACGGGGGGAACACTTCCGGGGAGCTGTTTTTT
>TRBV5-6|TRBJ2-5|TRBD2|NA
CASSRRGGQETQYF
TGTGCCAGCAGCCGACGGGGGGGCCAAGAGACCCAGTACTTC
>TRBV14|TRBJ2-3|NA|NA
CASSSQRDTQYF
TGTGCCAGCAGCTCCCAGCGGGATACGCAGTATTTT
>TRBV27|TRBJ1-4|NA|NA
CASSWNRDQKLFF
TGTGCCAGCAGTTGGAACAGGGACCAAAAACTGTTTTTT
>TRBV5-1|TRBJ2-1|NA|NA
CASSWDSGTPSVF
TGCGCCAGCAGCTGGGACTCCGGGACCCCCTCGGTCTTC
>TRBV2|TRBJ2-7|NA|NA
CASMGLAYEQYF
TGTGCCAGCATGGGGCTCGCCTACGAGCAGTACTTC
>TRBV19|TRBJ2-3|TRBD1|NA
CASNSVQGARADTQYF
TGTGCCAGTAACTCGGTTCAGGGGGCGCGGGCAGATACGCAGTATTTT
>TRBV18|TRBJ1-1|NA|NA
CASKTGRGNTEAFF
TGTGCCAGCAAAACGGGGCGGGGTAACACTGAAGCTTTCTTT
>TRBV11-2|TRBJ2-5|NA|NA
CASSFPGGLETQYF
TGTGCCAGCAGCTTTCCGGGGGGCTTGGAGACCCAGTACTTC
>TRBV7-9|TRBJ1-1|NA|few
CASSWGQESYEAFF
TGTGCCAGCAGCTGGGGGCAGGAATCATATGAAGCTTTCTTT
>TRBV9|TRBJ1-1|NA|NA
CASTAVGPEAFF
TGTGCCAGCACCGCAGTGGGGCCCGAAGCTTTCTTT
>TRBV3-1/TRBV3-2|TRBJ2-7|TRBD1|NA
CASSSGTGSLSYEQYF
TGTGCCAGCAGCTCCGGGACAGGGTCCCTCTCCTACGAGCAGTACTTC
>TRBV13|TRBJ2-7|TRBD2|NA
CASENRGGGYEQYF
TGTGCCAGCGAAAACCGGGGGGGCGGTTACGAGCAGTACTTC
>TRBV2|TRBJ2-3|TRBD1|once
CASRAQGVTDTQYF
TGTGCCAGCAGGGCTCAGGGGGTCACAGATACGCAGTATTTT
>TRBV7-3|TRBJ1-3|TRBD1|NA
CASSLAGQPPLETKTNTIYF
TGTGCCAGCAGCTTAGCGGGACAGCCCCCTCTGGAAACCAAAACGAACACCATATATTTT
>TRBV5-1|TRBJ2-3|NA|once
CASSPGGSTDTQYF
TGCGCCAGCAGCCCCGGGGGTAGCACAGATACGCAGTATTTT
>TRBV11-3|TRBJ2-1|NA|NA
CASSLAGVHEQFF
TGTGCCAGCAGCTTAGCAGGGGTGCATGAGCAGTTCTTC
>TRBV19|TRBJ2-5|TRBD1|medium-sized
CASSSPRQGKLRETQYF
TGTGCCAGTAGTAGCCCTCGACAGGGGAAGCTACGAGAGACCCAGTACTTC
>TRBV7-2|TRBJ2-5|TRBD2|NA
CASSLDGPSRGVETQYF
TGTGCCAGCAGCTTAGATGGTCCCTCCCGGGGGGTAGAGACCCAGTACTTC
>TRBV6-2/TRBV6-3|TRBJ2-3|TRBD2|NA
CASSFKLAGGPITSTDTQYF
TGTGCCAGCAGTTTCAAACTAGCGGGGGGGCCAATCACTAGCACAGATACGCAGTATTTT
>TRBV7-9|TRBJ2-5|NA|NA
CASSLGGTSQETQYF
TGTGCCAGCAGCTTAGGGGGGACTTCCCAAGAGACCCAGTACTTC
>TRBV9|TRBJ2-7|TRBD2|NA
CASSVLPGEGAHEQYF
TGTGCCAGCAGCGTGCTTCCTGGGGAGGGAGCCCACGAGCAGTACTTC
>TRBV7-8|TRBJ2-3|NA|NA
CASREGTDTQYF
TGTGCCAGCAGAGAGGGCACAGATACGCAGTATTTT
>TRBV6-2/TRBV6-3|TRBJ2-2|NA|NA
CASSRATGELFF
TGTGCCAGCAGTCGAGCCACCGGGGAGCTGTTTTTT
>TRBV3-1/TRBV3-2|TRBJ2-5|TRBD2|NA
CASSQGPPTSGGAAGKRWTQYF
TGTGCCAGCAGCCAAGGGCCTCCGACTAGCGGGGGGGCCGCCGGAAAGAGGTGGACCCAGTACTTC
>TRBV7-3|TRBJ2-3|NA|NA
CASSLIGQGNTDTQYF
TGTGCCAGCAGCTTAATTGGCCAGGGCAACACAGATACGCAGTATTTT